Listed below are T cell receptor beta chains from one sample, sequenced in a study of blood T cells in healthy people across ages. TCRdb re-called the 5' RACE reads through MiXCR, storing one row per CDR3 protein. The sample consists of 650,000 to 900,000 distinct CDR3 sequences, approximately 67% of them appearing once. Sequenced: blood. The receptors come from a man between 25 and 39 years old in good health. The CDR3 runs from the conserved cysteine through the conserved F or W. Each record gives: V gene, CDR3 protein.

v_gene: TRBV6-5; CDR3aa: CASRSRDGYTF
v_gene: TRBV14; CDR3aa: CASSQHRGPYEQYF
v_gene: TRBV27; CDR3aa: CASSHGTGDVQETQYF
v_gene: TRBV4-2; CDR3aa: CASSYRLAVNNEQFF
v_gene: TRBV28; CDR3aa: CASWGWATADEQFF
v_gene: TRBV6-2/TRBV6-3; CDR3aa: CASSTRYTDTQYF
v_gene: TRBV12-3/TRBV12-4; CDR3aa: CASRETDLNEKLFF
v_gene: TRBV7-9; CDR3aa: CASSLPRDSHPGTDTQYF
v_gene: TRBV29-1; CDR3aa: CSVEKDTHTGELFF
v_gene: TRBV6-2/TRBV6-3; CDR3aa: CASTSTDTYEQYF
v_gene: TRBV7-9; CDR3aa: CAHGVGANVLTF
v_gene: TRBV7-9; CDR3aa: CASSLASPEEQYF
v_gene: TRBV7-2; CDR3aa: CASSLVGTASSYNEQFF
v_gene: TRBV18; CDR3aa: CASSQRAGGLNEQFF
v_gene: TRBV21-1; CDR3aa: CASSKRENKGETQYF
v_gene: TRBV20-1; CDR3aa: CSARAPQGWEETQYF
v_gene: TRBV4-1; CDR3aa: CASSQGTDSNYSYEQYF
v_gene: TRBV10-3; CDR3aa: CAISGVRVDGYTF
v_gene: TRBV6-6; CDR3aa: CASSAPNATNEKLFF
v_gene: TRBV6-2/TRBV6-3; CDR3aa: CASTLEVAKVTDTQYF
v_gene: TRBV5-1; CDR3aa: CASSLSPGQGTGELFF
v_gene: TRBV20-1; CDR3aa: CSAGRDSEQETQYF
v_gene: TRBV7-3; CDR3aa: CASSLNAGSSSYEQYF